This passage covers 14 T cell receptor beta chains from one sample sequenced in a study of neurological immune-mediated disorders. TCRdb re-analysed the 5' RACE reads in MiXCR, keeping a single row per CDR3 protein. The sample lists tens of thousands of distinct CDR3 sequences, under 4.5% seen once, with approximately 2% in the top ten. Sequencing was performed on CD4+ T cells from blood. The origin of the receptors is a woman between 35 and 50 years old with multiple sclerosis.

This clonotype was recorded at least ten times. V usage is TRBV12-3 or TRBV12-4 and J usage is TRBJ1-5, with D possibly matching TRBD1 (5 bases). The CDR3 contains 15 residues. V was pared by 5 bases and J by 7 bases, with 18 bases between. The CDR3 loop is CASSAPGSREQPQHF. DNA of the CDR3: TGTGCCAGCAGTGCCCCCGGGAGCAGGGAGCAGCCCCAGCATTTT.

Ten or more counts support this clonotype. The rearrangement uses TRBV6-5 and TRBJ1-1, with TRBD1 identical over 7 bases. This CDR3 region has 13 residues. The V gene end was trimmed by 2 bases and the J gene end by 7 bases; junction bases not matched to a gene: 4. CDR1 MNHEY and CDR2 SVGAGI come from the germline V gene. CDR3 DNA: TGTGCCAGCAGTTACCGTAGGGGGCGTGAAGCTTTCTTT. It specifies CASSYRRGREAFF.

This clonotype was recorded many times. The CDR3 sequence: CASSIQGTNEKLFF. The DNA of the CDR3 is TGCGCCAGCAGCATACAGGGGACTAATGAAAAACTGTTTTTT. The V call is TRBV5-1, the J call TRBJ1-4, with 7 bases identical to TRBD1. CDR1 is SGHRS, CDR2 YFSETQ, per germline. The CDR3 totals 14 residues. J lost 2 bases, V lost 4 bases, and 2 bases had no gene match.

The table lists this clonotype with many counts. This chain joins TRBV7-9 and TRBJ1-5; perhaps TRBD1 as D (5 bases). Germline CDR1 and CDR2: SEHNR and FQNEAQ (reference sequence). CDR3 size: 15 residues. Trimming removed 5 bases from V and 5 bases from J, with 16 bases in between. The CDR3 DNA is TGTGCCAGCAGCCGAGACCGGGGGGGAGATCAGCCCCAGCATTTT. Amino acids: CASSRDRGGDQPQHF.

This clonotype was observed a handful of times. This rearrangement joins TRBV20-1 to TRBJ2-3, with a weak D call TRBD2 (7 bases). Germline CDR1 DFQATT, CDR2 SNEGSKA (reference sequence). The length of the CDR3 is 18 residues. V lost 4 bases, J lost 3 bases, and 26 bases lay in between. Here the CDR3 DNA reads TGCAGTGCTACCCAGGGAAGGGGGGGCCCCTCGGTGACAGATACGCAGTATTTT. Translation: CSATQGRGGPSVTDTQYF.

This clonotype was detected many times. The J gene is TRBJ1-3, the V gene TRBV9, with 9 positions matching TRBD1. CDR1 SGDLS and CDR2 YYNGEE come from the germline V gene. The J segment lost 3 bases and the V segment lost 4 bases, leaving 5 bases of the junction unmatched. This CDR3 contains 15 residues. This CDR3 is CASSSRQGDGNTIYF. Here the CDR3 DNA reads TGTGCCAGCAGCTCGAGACAGGGGGATGGAAACACCATATATTTT.

This clonotype came up many times. The chain recombines TRBV24-1 with TRBJ1-5; D is unclear. The CDR3 length is 12 residues. Trimming cost V 8 bases and J 7 bases, with 11 bases left between them. CDR1 is KGHDR and CDR2 is SFDVKD in the germline V gene. CDR3: CATKEWVQPQHF. DNA for the CDR3: TGTGCCACCAAGGAGTGGGTCCAGCCCCAGCATTTT.

This clonotype was counted ten times or more. The rearrangement links TRBV20-1 to TRBJ2-3; 8 positions match TRBD2. J gave up 7 bases and V 1 base, and 13 bases lay outside the gene matches. The CDR3 is 16 amino acids. The germline CDR1 and CDR2 sequences are DFQATT and SNEGSKA (reference sequence). CDR3 in DNA: TGCAGTGCTAGAGCCCCCGGGGGGGCCAGGTTATATACGCAGTATTTT. Amino acids: CSARAPGGARLYTQYF.

This clonotype was observed many times. This rearrangement joins TRBV3-1 to TRBJ2-1; D possibly corresponds to TRBD2 (6 bases). V gave up 4 bases and J gave up 5 bases, with 12 bases separating them. CDR1 and CDR2 (germline): LGHDT, YNNKEL (reference sequence). The CDR3 spans 14 residues. The CDR3 sequence: CASSPWGGHNEQFF. As DNA, the CDR3 is TGTGCCAGCAGCCCCTGGGGAGGCCACAATGAGCAGTTCTTC.

This clonotype was detected ten times or more. V usage is TRBV10-3 and J usage is TRBJ2-1; D tentatively reads TRBD1 or TRBD2 (5 bases each). Germline-derived CDR1 and CDR2 are ENHRY and SYGVKD. The CDR3 consists of 12 residues. V was shortened by 11 bases and J by 6 bases, with 14 bases between the two germline ends. CDR3 in amino acids: CALGTDVNEQFF. The CDR3 DNA is TGTGCCCTCGGGACGGATGTCAATGAGCAGTTCTTC.

This clonotype was seen repeatedly, ten times or more. This chain connects TRBV12-3 or TRBV12-4 to TRBJ2-7; TRBD2 is a possible D gene (5 bases). The CDR3 runs to 14 residues. V was pared by 2 bases and J by 2 bases, with 10 bases between. The CDR3 sequence is CASSLPGIPYEQYF. The CDR3 nucleotides are TGTGCCAGCAGTTTACCCGGGATCCCCTACGAGCAGTACTTC.

J is TRBJ1-1 and V is TRBV19, with D perhaps TRBD1 (6 bases). The CDR3 covers 15 residues. Germline V gene sequence: CDR1 LNHDA, CDR2 SQIVND (reference sequence). The V gene lost 5 bases and the J gene lost 1 base, with 14 bases spanning the gap. CDR3 DNA sequence: TGTGCCAGTAGTTCGGGGGCCAGGAGGAACACTGAAGCTTTCTTT. Protein product: CASSSGARRNTEAFF.

In its sample, this clonotype was seen many times. The J gene is TRBJ2-2, the V gene TRBV6-5; TRBD2 matches 12 bases. This CDR3 has 17 residues. The V segment lost 7 bases and the J segment 5 bases; nucleotides outside the gene matches: 11. The germline V gene encodes CDR1 MNHEY and CDR2 SVGAGI. Here the CDR3 DNA reads TGTGCCAGCAAACGGACTAGCGGGGTCACTAGTACCGGGGAGCTGTTTTTT. Translation gives CASKRTSGVTSTGELFF.

In this sample, this clonotype turned up many times. The V gene is TRBV6-1, the J gene TRBJ2-7; unclear D gene. The ends were cut back, 7 bases at V and 3 bases at J, with 10 bases in the middle. Germline V gene sequence: CDR1 MNHNS, CDR2 SASEGT. CDR3 length equals 12 residues. The CDR3 DNA reads as TGTGCCAGCAACCGGGCCAGCTACGAGCAGTACTTC. Protein: CASNRASYEQYF.